One sample yielded the 25 T cell receptor beta chains listed below, sequenced in a study of T cells in localized non-small cell lung cancer. Generated by immunoSEQ multiplex PCR, the TCRdb table keeps only in-frame clones and is missing some. The data contain more than 20,000 clones, under 90% of them singletons. The sample in question was PBMCs, obtained before any cancer treatment. The origin of the receptors is a woman aged 35 to 70 with stage II squamous cell lung carcinoma.

The chain employs TRBV7-2 and TRBJ1-1, with no clear D. Trimming removed 7 bases from V and 7 bases from J, with 10 bases in between. Looked up from germline, CDR1 is SGHTA and CDR2 is FQGNSA. The CDR3 consists of 11 residues. The CDR3 nucleotides read TGTGCCAGCACTCCCGGGATTGAAGCTTTCTTT. It translates to CASTPGIEAFF.

This chain connects TRBV6-1 to TRBJ2-1; 14 bases match TRBD2. V was clipped by 7 bases and J by 13 bases; unmatched bases: 12. Germline loops: CDR1 MNHNS, CDR2 SASEGT. This CDR3 is built from 15 residues. In nucleotides, the CDR3 is TGTGCCAGCACCTCTACTTCGGGACTAGCGGGAGTCCAGTTCTTC. Translation: CASTSTSGLAGVQFF.

The V gene is TRBV7-2, the J gene TRBJ2-3; TRBD1 aligns across 8 bases. The CDR3 runs 15 residues. Germline V gene sequence: CDR1 SGHTA, CDR2 FQGNSA. The junction had 4 bases not matched to a gene; V was cut back by 2 bases and J by 3 bases. CDR3 amino acids: CASSLTGGRTDTQYF. In DNA, the CDR3 is TGTGCCAGCAGCTTAACAGGGGGTAGGACAGATACGCAGTATTTT.

This chain's CDR3 is CASSFRTGNTGELFF. CDR3 coding DNA: TGTGCCAGCAGCTTCCGGACGGGGAACACCGGGGAGCTGTTTTTT. The gene calls are TRBV11-3 and TRBJ2-2; D uncertain. Trimming shortened V by 3 bases and J by 1 base, and 9 bases separated the two germline ends. This CDR3 has 15 amino acids. CDR1 and CDR2 (germline): SGHNT, YENEEA.

This sequence joins TRBV19 and TRBJ1-2; 8 nucleotides agree with TRBD1. V shed 7 bases and J 2 bases; nucleotides not matched to a gene: 6. The CDR3 loop spans 14 amino acids. Germline CDR1 LNHDA, CDR2 SQIVND (reference sequence). The CDR3 DNA reads TGTGCCAGTAAATTCGGACAGGGAAACTATGGCTACACCTTC. It codes for CASKFGQGNYGYTF.

This clone was counted once. The rearrangement links TRBV10-3 to TRBJ2-5; TRBD2 is a possible D gene (5 bases). The J call is in doubt because the DNA end fits TRBJ2-7 better. From germline, CDR1 is ENHRY and CDR2 SYGVKD. The CDR3 extends over 13 amino acids. DNA for the CDR3: TGTGCCATCAGTGAGTCGAGGGACTACGAGCAGTACTTC. It encodes CAISESRDYEQYF.

The chain uses TRBV2 and TRBJ1-5; no reliable D call. The CDR3 length is 13 residues. Trimming shortened V by 7 bases and J by 10 bases, and 17 bases separated the two germline ends. Germline V gene sequence: CDR1 SNHLY, CDR2 FYNNEI. CDR3 sequence reads: CASTGSEKGPQHF. The CDR3 nucleotides read TGTGCCAGCACGGGCAGCGAGAAAGGTCCCCAGCATTTT.

The chain employs TRBV28 and TRBJ2-2; perhaps TRBD2 as D (5 bases). V was pared by 7 bases and J by 5 bases, with 20 bases between. This CDR3 spans 16 amino acids. Germline CDR1 reads MDHEN; CDR2 reads SYDVKM. The CDR3 protein is CASTRRAPRGTGELFF. DNA of the CDR3: TGTGCCAGCACTCGAAGGGCCCCCCGGGGAACCGGGGAGCTGTTTTTT.

The rearrangement links TRBV5-1 to TRBJ2-1; no clear D gene. Germline V CDR1 and CDR2: SGHRS, YFSETQ. The CDR3 runs to 12 residues. The V gene lost 1 base and the J gene lost 7 bases, with 6 bases spanning the gap. The CDR3 loop is CASSLKLNEQFF. CDR3 DNA: TGCGCCAGCAGCTTGAAGCTGAATGAGCAGTTCTTC.

The chain has TRBV6-1 and TRBJ2-3; D is possibly TRBD1 (5 bases). Germline V gene lookup returns CDR1 MNHNS and CDR2 SASEGT. CDR3 length: 13 amino acids. Trimming removed 4 bases from V and 2 bases from J, with 7 bases in between. CDR3 nucleotides: TGTGCCAGCAGTGGACAGTACACAGATACGCAGTATTTT. Its protein product is CASSGQYTDTQYF.

In its sample, this clone was seen once. The chain links TRBV27 to TRBJ2-7; 10 bases align to TRBD1. V dropped 4 bases and J dropped 3; count of bases not matched to a gene: 6. Germline-derived CDR1 and CDR2 are MNHEY and SMNVEV (reference sequence). The CDR3 has 15 amino acids. The CDR3 bases are TGTGCCAGCAGTTCCCCCTGGACAGGGGGCTACGAGCAGTACTTC. Its translation: CASSSPWTGGYEQYF.

This chain uses TRBV4-2 with TRBJ2-5, with 8 nucleotides matching TRBD2. This CDR3 region has 16 residues. With V trimmed by 1 base and J by 4 bases, 8 bases remained unmatched. The germline V gene has CDR1 LGHNA and CDR2 YNFKEQ. The CDR3 region is CASSQAPAGEGETQYF. The CDR3 nucleotides read TGTGCCAGCAGCCAAGCCCCAGCGGGGGAGGGAGAGACCCAGTACTTC.

CDR3 protein: CASSLGPPSAGGNNEQFF. The CDR3, as DNA: TGTGCCAGCAGCTTAGGACCCCCTTCAGCGGGAGGGAACAATGAGCAGTTCTTC. The chain recombines TRBV7-2 with TRBJ2-1; TRBD2 matches 10 bases. V was pared by 1 base and J by 5 bases, with 11 bases of the junction left unmatched. This CDR3 is built from 18 residues. Germline loops: CDR1 SGHTA, CDR2 FQGNSA.

The chain employs TRBV5-4 and TRBJ2-1; TRBD2 is a possible D gene (5 bases). Germline assignment: CDR1 SGHNT and CDR2 YYREEE (reference sequence). V was pared by 6 bases and J by 7 bases, with 17 bases between. There are 14 residues in the CDR3. This CDR3 is CASNPRGRGNEQFF. Written as DNA, the CDR3 is TGTGCCAGCAACCCCCGAGGGAGAGGGAATGAGCAGTTCTTC.

A single count supports this clone. V and J are TRBV19 and TRBJ1-5; unclear D gene. The CDR3 extends over 16 amino acids. Germline V lookup: CDR1 LNHDA, CDR2 SQIVND (reference sequence). Trimming took 1 base from V and 2 from J, leaving 12 bases between them. The CDR3 reads CASSIAGQRGNQPQHF. As DNA, the CDR3 is TGTGCCAGTAGTATAGCTGGGCAGAGGGGCAATCAGCCCCAGCATTTT.

This rearrangement joins TRBV5-1 to TRBJ1-2; D is undetermined. Germline V lookup: CDR1 SGHRS, CDR2 YFSETQ. CDR3 size: 14 residues. Trimming stripped 2 bases from V and 4 bases from J, with 12 bases between. The CDR3 loop is CASSFSGPSYGYTF. The CDR3 DNA reads TGCGCCAGCAGCTTTTCAGGACCCAGCTATGGCTACACCTTC. Together with reference TRBV5-1 and TRBJ1-2, the CDR3 gives the full variable domain: KAGVTQTPRYLIKTRGQQVTLSCSPISGHRSVSWYQQTPGQGLQFLFEYFSETQRNKGNFPGRFSGRQFSNSRSEMNVSTLELGDSALYLCASSFSGPSYGYTFGSGTRLTVV.

Here the CDR3 reads CASSPEGRPNTEAFF. The CDR3 nucleotides read TGCGCCAGCAGCCCCGAAGGCCGGCCGAACACTGAAGCTTTCTTT. This rearrangement joins TRBV5-1 to TRBJ1-1, with no clear D. This CDR3 has 15 residues. Germline-derived CDR1 and CDR2 are SGHRS and YFSETQ. Trimming removed 4 bases at V and 1 base at J, with 14 bases between. Supplemented by reference TRBV5-1 and TRBJ1-1, the full variable domain reads KAGVTQTPRYLIKTRGQQVTLSCSPISGHRSVSWYQQTPGQGLQFLFEYFSETQRNKGNFPGRFSGRQFSNSRSEMNVSTLELGDSALYLCASSPEGRPNTEAFFGQGTRLTVV.

This rearrangement joins TRBV6-5 to TRBJ2-1, with D perhaps TRBD2 (6 bases). V lost 2 bases to trimming and J lost 4 bases, with 15 bases between them. This CDR3 has 16 residues. Germline CDR1 MNHEY, CDR2 SVGAGI. The CDR3 here is CASSYDGAGRYNEQFF. The CDR3 DNA reads TGTGCCAGCAGTTACGATGGCGCGGGGCGGTACAATGAGCAGTTCTTC.

The chain has TRBV5-1 and TRBJ2-3; D gene unclear. The germline V gene has CDR1 SGHRS and CDR2 YFSETQ. Trimming stripped 5 bases from V and 0 bases from J, with 7 bases between. The CDR3 is 13 residues long. The chain's CDR3 is CASRPTSTDTQYF. The CDR3 coding sequence is TGCGCCAGCAGACCTACTAGCACAGATACGCAGTATTTT. Combining the CDR3 with reference TRBV5-1 and TRBJ2-3 gives the whole variable domain KAGVTQTPRYLIKTRGQQVTLSCSPISGHRSVSWYQQTPGQGLQFLFEYFSETQRNKGNFPGRFSGRQFSNSRSEMNVSTLELGDSALYLCASRPTSTDTQYFGPGTRLTVL.

The chain has TRBV5-6 and TRBJ2-2; possible D gene TRBD2, 5 bases. Germline V gives CDR1 SGHDT, CDR2 YYEEEE. Trimming took off 0 bases at V and 4 bases at J, with 13 bases between the two ends. CDR3 size: 16 residues. The CDR3 coding sequence is TGTGCCAGCAGCTTGGAGACTCAAGGAGGCACCGGGGAGCTGTTTTTT. Its protein is CASSLETQGGTGELFF. The full variable domain, in which reference TRBV5-6 and TRBJ2-2 provide the parts outside the CDR3, is DAGVTQSPTHLIKTRGQQVTLRCSPKSGHDTVSWYQQALGQGPQFIFQYYEEEERQRGNFPDRFSGHQFPNYSSELNVNALLLGDSALYLCASSLETQGGTGELFFGEGSRLTVL.

The chain has TRBV6-5 and TRBJ2-5; TRBD1 matches at 10 bases. This CDR3 has 13 amino acids. Germline CDR1 MNHEY, CDR2 SVGAGI. V dropped 6 bases and J dropped 6; count of bases not matched to a gene: 4. CDR3 protein: CASRRQGAQTQYF. CDR3 DNA: TGTGCCAGCAGAAGACAGGGGGCGCAGACCCAGTACTTC.

The V and J genes are TRBV9 and TRBJ1-2; maybe TRBD1 (6 bases). This CDR3 spans 13 amino acids. V shed 4 bases and J shed 8 bases, with 15 bases lying between them. Per germline, CDR1 SGDLS and CDR2 YYNGEE. The CDR3 here is CASSPLGGDGYTF. CDR3 nucleotide sequence: TGTGCCAGCAGCCCCCTGGGGGGCGACGGCTACACCTTC.

J is TRBJ1-2 and V is TRBV6-1; TRBD1 might be the D (5 bases). The CDR3 loop spans 13 amino acids. The germline V gene encodes CDR1 MNHNS and CDR2 SASEGT. The ends were cut back, 2 bases at V and 4 bases at J, with 8 bases in the middle. CDR3 region: CASSESGSYGYTF. CDR3 nucleotide sequence: TGTGCCAGCAGTGAATCAGGGAGCTATGGCTACACCTTC.

The CDR3 spells CASSAGEGGAYNEQFF. The DNA for the CDR3 is TGTGCCAGCAGCGCGGGGGAGGGAGGGGCCTACAATGAGCAGTTCTTC. This rearrangement joins TRBV5-4 to TRBJ2-1; TRBD2 matches at 7 bases. The V segment lost 4 bases and the J segment 2 bases; nucleotides outside the gene matches: 9. This CDR3 has 16 amino acids. CDR1 is SGHNT, CDR2 YYREEE, per germline (reference sequence).

The rearrangement links TRBV6-5 to TRBJ2-7; weak D call: TRBD1 (5 bases). The germline CDR1 and CDR2 sequences are MNHEY and SVGAGI. The length of the CDR3 is 14 residues. With 5 bases removed from V and 1 base from J, the gap between germline ends came to 12 bases. The CDR3 region has the DNA TGTGCCAGCAGTGTAGACAGACAATCCTACGAGCAGTACTTC. Protein sequence: CASSVDRQSYEQYF.